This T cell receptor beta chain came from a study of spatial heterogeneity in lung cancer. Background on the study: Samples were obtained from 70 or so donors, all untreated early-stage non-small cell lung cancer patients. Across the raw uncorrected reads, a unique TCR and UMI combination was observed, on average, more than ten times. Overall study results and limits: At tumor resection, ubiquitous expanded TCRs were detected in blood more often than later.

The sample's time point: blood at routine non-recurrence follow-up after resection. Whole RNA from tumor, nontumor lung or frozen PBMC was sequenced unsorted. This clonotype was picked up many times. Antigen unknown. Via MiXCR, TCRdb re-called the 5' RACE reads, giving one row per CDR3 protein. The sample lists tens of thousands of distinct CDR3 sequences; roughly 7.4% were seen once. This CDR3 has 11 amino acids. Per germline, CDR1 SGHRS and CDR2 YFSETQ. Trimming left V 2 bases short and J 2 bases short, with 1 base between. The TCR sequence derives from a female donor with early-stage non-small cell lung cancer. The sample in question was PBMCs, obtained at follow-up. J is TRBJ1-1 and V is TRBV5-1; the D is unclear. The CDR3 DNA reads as TGCGCCAGCAGCTTCAACACTGAAGCTTTCTTT. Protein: CASSFNTEAFF.